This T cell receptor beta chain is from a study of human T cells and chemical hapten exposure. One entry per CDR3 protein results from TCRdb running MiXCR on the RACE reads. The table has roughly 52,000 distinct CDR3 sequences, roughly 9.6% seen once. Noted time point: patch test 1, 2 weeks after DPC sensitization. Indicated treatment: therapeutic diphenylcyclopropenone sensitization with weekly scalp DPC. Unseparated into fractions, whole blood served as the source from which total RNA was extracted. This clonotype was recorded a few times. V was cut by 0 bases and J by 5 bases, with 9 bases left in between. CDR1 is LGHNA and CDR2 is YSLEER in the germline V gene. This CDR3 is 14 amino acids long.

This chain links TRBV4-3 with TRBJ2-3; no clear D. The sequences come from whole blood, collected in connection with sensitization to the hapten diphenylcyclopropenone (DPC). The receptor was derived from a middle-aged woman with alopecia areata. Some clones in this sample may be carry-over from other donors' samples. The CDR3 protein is CASSQDGPRDTQYF. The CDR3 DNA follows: TGCGCCAGCAGCCAAGATGGTCCAAGAGATACGCAGTATTTT.